This is a list of T cell receptor beta chains from one sample in a study of OX40 agonist ivuxolimab in advanced cancers. Libraries were prepared by immunoSEQ multiplex PCR; TCRdb keeps only in-frame clonotypes and omits some of them. The data hold some 62,000 clones, with more than 85% observed a single time. Sample: CD4+ or CD8+ T cells sorted from blood, taken in a trial of the OX40 agonist ivuxolimab. These receptors all stem from an adult with an advanced solid tumor such as melanoma, head and neck, liver or kidney cancer. The CDR3 runs from the conserved cysteine through the conserved F or W. Each record gives: clone size, J gene, V gene, D gene, CDR3 DNA, CDR3 protein. D genes are given only for firm matches. The listing skips clone size in some rows; elsewhere it reads once, few, many or a size class.

clone_size: NA; j_call: TRBJ1-1; v_call: TRBV2; d_call: TRBD1; cdr3_nt: TGTGCCAGCAACCCTACAGGGGGCACTGAAGCTTTCTTT; cdr3_aa: CASNPTGGTEAFF
clone_size: NA; j_call: TRBJ2-1; v_call: TRBV7-9; d_call: TRBD2; cdr3_nt: TGTGCCAGCAGCTTATCCACGGGAGGCACCTACAATGAGCAGTTCTTC; cdr3_aa: CASSLSTGGTYNEQFF
clone_size: NA; j_call: TRBJ1-5; v_call: TRBV19; d_call: NA; cdr3_nt: TGTGCCAGCGAGAAGGGACACTATAGCAATCAGCCCCAGCATTTT; cdr3_aa: CASEKGHYSNQPQHF
clone_size: NA; j_call: TRBJ1-1; v_call: TRBV5-6; d_call: NA; cdr3_nt: TGTGCCAGCAGCTTGAATGGGGCGGTGGGGAACACTGAAGCTTTCTTT; cdr3_aa: CASSLNGAVGNTEAFF
clone_size: once; j_call: TRBJ2-1; v_call: TRBV11-2; d_call: NA; cdr3_nt: TGTGCCAGCAGCTTAGGGGAAGTAGGTTACAATGAGCAGTTCTTC; cdr3_aa: CASSLGEVGYNEQFF
clone_size: NA; j_call: TRBJ2-1; v_call: TRBV19; d_call: NA; cdr3_nt: TGTGCCAGTAGTATTTACAGCTCCTACAATGAGCAGTTCTTC; cdr3_aa: CASSIYSSYNEQFF
clone_size: NA; j_call: TRBJ1-4; v_call: TRBV14; d_call: NA; cdr3_nt: TGTGCCAGCAGCCAAGATCGTCGACCTTCCAGTACAACTAATGAAAAACTGTTTTTT; cdr3_aa: CASSQDRRPSSTTNEKLFF
clone_size: NA; j_call: TRBJ2-3; v_call: TRBV6-4; d_call: TRBD2; cdr3_nt: TGTGCCAGCAGTGACAGCGGGAGTGGGGGAGATACGCAGTATTTT; cdr3_aa: CASSDSGSGGDTQYF
clone_size: NA; j_call: TRBJ1-2; v_call: TRBV5-4; d_call: TRBD1; cdr3_nt: TGTGCCAGTAACAGGGGGACGGATGGCTACACCTTC; cdr3_aa: CASNRGTDGYTF
clone_size: NA; j_call: TRBJ2-7; v_call: TRBV5-1; d_call: TRBD1; cdr3_nt: TGCGCCAGCAGCCCCGGGACAGGGGGCGTCTACGAGCAGTACTTC; cdr3_aa: CASSPGTGGVYEQYF
clone_size: NA; j_call: TRBJ2-5; v_call: TRBV7-8; d_call: NA; cdr3_nt: TGTGCCAGCAGCTGGCTTGAGACCCAGTACTTC; cdr3_aa: CASSWLETQYF
clone_size: NA; j_call: TRBJ2-2; v_call: TRBV9; d_call: NA; cdr3_nt: TGTGCCAGCAGCGATCTGACCGGGGAGCTGTTTTTT; cdr3_aa: CASSDLTGELFF
clone_size: few; j_call: TRBJ2-3; v_call: TRBV13; d_call: TRBD2; cdr3_nt: TGTGCCAGCAGCCACTCCGGGACTAGCGGGGAGATCACAGATACGCAGTATTTT; cdr3_aa: CASSHSGTSGEITDTQYF
clone_size: once; j_call: TRBJ1-5; v_call: TRBV12-5; d_call: TRBD1; cdr3_nt: TGTGCTAGTGGTTTGACTCACGGGACAGCAAGCAATCAGCCCCAGCATTTT; cdr3_aa: CASGLTHGTASNQPQHF